The text below deals with one T cell receptor beta chain. Germline assignment: CDR1 SNHLY and CDR2 FYNNEI. V was pared by 2 bases and J by 4 bases, with 8 bases of the junction left unmatched. The CDR3 is 16 residues long. These data belong to a study of blood T cell repertoires in COVID-19. About the study: The samples span acute and convalescent COVID-19 from the United States, Italy and Spain. Sources were T cells, B-cell-depleted T cells, or PBMCs; the material itself was cDNA or gDNA.

Original handling: Amplifying reference gene primers gave estimates of nucleated cell counts. The protocol was immunoSEQ multiplex PCR, while the TCRdb copy is restricted to in-frame clones and leaves out a portion. The DNA was the basis for D and trimming; V, J and clone size are from that table. The data contain 70,000 to 95,000 clones, 75% to 85% of them singletons. The clonotype comes from a woman between 70 and 85 years old with acute or convalescent COVID-19. Sequencing was carried out using peripheral blood. This chain uses TRBV2 with TRBJ2-3; 8 nucleotides match TRBD2. The CDR3, as DNA: TGTGCCAGCAGTGAACCTAGCGGGTGGGGACCAGATACGCAGTATTTT. Amino acid sequence: CASSEPSGWGPDTQYF.